Listed here are 11 T cell receptor beta chains from one sample, sequenced in a study of T cells in Graves' hyperthyroidism and ophthalmopathy. Regions amplified from RNA transcripts were the TCR beta CDR3 regions. TCR CDR3 regions were first amplified by RT-PCR with HTBI primers. TCRdb fed the multiplex PCR reads into MiXCR, producing one record per CDR3 protein. The sample yields around 250,000 distinct CDR3 sequences, approximately 16% seen once. Sequencing was done on a sample of blood. Receptors were obtained from a woman between 18 and 29 years old with Graves' ophthalmopathy.

This clonotype showed up many times. This rearrangement joins TRBV18 to TRBJ1-3, with TRBD1 as a possible D gene (6 bases). This CDR3 has 15 residues. Per the germline V gene, CDR1 is KGHSH and CDR2 is LQKENI. V lost 6 bases to trimming and J lost 0 bases, with 12 bases between them. The CDR3 DNA sequence: TGTGCCAGCTCCCAGTCGGACAGCTCTGGAAACACCATATATTTT. This translates into CASSQSDSSGNTIYF.

In this sample, this clonotype turned up many times. The J gene is TRBJ2-3, the V gene TRBV10-1; D tentatively fits TRBD1 or TRBD2 (5 bases each). Trimming removed 4 bases from V and 0 bases from J, with 11 bases in between. Germline V gene data show CDR1 as WNHNN and CDR2 as SYGVQD (reference sequence). The CDR3 has 15 residues. CDR3 sequence: CASSGGKASTDTQYF. The DNA of the CDR3 is TGCGCCAGCAGTGGGGGGAAGGCGAGCACAGATACGCAGTATTTT.

This clonotype has a single count. The chain recombines TRBV4-1 with TRBJ2-5; perhaps TRBD1 as D (6 bases). The CDR3 consists of 15 residues. In germline, CDR1 is MGHRA, CDR2 YSYEKL. Trimming pared 0 bases from V and 5 bases from J, leaving 13 bases between. The CDR3 DNA reads TGCGCCAGCAGCCAAGAGGGCAGGGGAATGGAGACCCAGTACTTC. Translated: CASSQEGRGMETQYF.

This clonotype was observed at least ten times. The chain couples TRBV20-1 to TRBJ1-5, with TRBD1 identical over 8 bases. V dropped 3 bases and J dropped 4; count of bases not matched to a gene: 2. The CDR3 has 13 amino acids. Germline CDR1 DFQATT, CDR2 SNEGSKA (reference sequence). The CDR3 reads CSASGQGNQPQHF. As DNA, the CDR3 is TGCAGTGCTAGCGGACAGGGAAATCAGCCCCAGCATTTT.

This clonotype has ten or more counts. This chain links TRBV30 with TRBJ1-2, with D perhaps TRBD1 (5 bases). The CDR3 extends over 13 amino acids. From germline, CDR1 is GTSNPN and CDR2 SVGIG (reference sequence). Written as DNA, the CDR3 is TGTGCTCGAGACCTGGGCAGGGCCCATGGCTACACCTTC. The encoded protein is CARDLGRAHGYTF.

There are a few counts of this clonotype. The V and J genes are TRBV5-5 and TRBJ2-3; D might be TRBD2 (5 bases). Looked up from germline, CDR1 is SGHKS and CDR2 is YYEKEE (reference sequence). Trimming cost V 2 bases and J 6 bases, with 16 bases left between them. This CDR3 is built from 15 residues. The CDR3: CASSFYSGGGDTQYF. As DNA, the CDR3 is TGTGCCAGCAGCTTTTACAGCGGTGGCGGGGATACGCAGTATTTT. Supplemented by reference TRBV5-5 and TRBJ2-3, the full variable domain reads DAGVTQSPTHLIKTRGQQVTLRCSPISGHKSVSWYQQVLGQGPQFIFQYYEKEERGRGNFPDRFSARQFPNYSSELNVNALLLGDSALYLCASSFYSGGGDTQYFGPGTRLTVL.

This clonotype was observed at least ten times. CDR3 region: CASSYARQSAMNTEAFF. The CDR3 nucleotides read TGTGCCAGCAGCTATGCCCGACAGAGCGCTATGAACACTGAAGCTTTCTTT. The rearrangement joins TRBV7-2 to TRBJ1-1, with D possibly matching TRBD1 (5 bases). CDR1 is SGHTA and CDR2 is FQGNSA in the germline V gene. Between the trimmed V and J ends, which lost 4 bases and 0 bases, there was a span of 18 bases. This CDR3 is built from 17 residues.

A few counts support this clonotype. The V call is TRBV12-3 or TRBV12-4, the J call TRBJ2-1; 13 positions agree with TRBD2. The CDR3 has 16 residues. The V segment lost 5 bases and the J segment 4 bases; nucleotides outside the gene matches: 5. The CDR3 coding sequence is TGTGCCAGCAGTCAGACTAGCGGGGGGCTTTACAATGAGCAGTTCTTC. Protein product: CASSQTSGGLYNEQFF.

This clonotype has only a few counts. CDR3 sequence reads: CASSVTGTGYGYTF. CDR3 in DNA: TGTGCCAGTAGTGTGACCGGGACAGGGTATGGCTACACCTTC. The chain has TRBV19 and TRBJ1-2, with 9 positions matching TRBD1. The CDR3 totals 14 residues. J lost 5 bases, V lost 5 bases, and 6 bases had no gene match. The V gene's germline CDR1 is LNHDA and CDR2 SQIVND (reference sequence).

This clonotype was detected ten times or more. V gene TRBV28 combines with J gene TRBJ2-3; 15 positions match TRBD2. The CDR3 spans 17 residues. Trimming took 7 bases from V and 0 from J; bases not matched to a gene: 5. Germline V gene lookup returns CDR1 MDHEN and CDR2 SYDVKM. The CDR3: CASKGTSGRHSTDTQYF. CDR3 sequence (DNA): TGTGCCAGCAAGGGGACTAGCGGGAGGCATAGCACAGATACGCAGTATTTT.

This rearrangement joins TRBV28 to TRBJ1-5; 12 positions match TRBD1. Trimming at V came to 4 bases and at J to 4 bases, leaving 8 bases not matched to a gene. This CDR3 has 17 amino acids. CDR1 is MDHEN and CDR2 is SYDVKM in the germline V gene. CDR3 DNA: TGTGCCAGCAGTTCTCTCGGGACAGGGGGCTTAAATCAGCCCCAGCATTTT. Translated: CASSSLGTGGLNQPQHF.